This T cell receptor beta chain was captured by sequencing in a study of response to subunit inactivated influenza vaccine. Study-wide results and caveats: The study's authors posited that every seasonal influenza vaccination enlists few new T cells.

This clonotype was detected ten times or more. Its antigen remains unidentified. Germline V gene lookup returns CDR1 SNHLY and CDR2 FYNNEI. This CDR3 spans 14 amino acids. V dropped 5 bases and J dropped 4 bases, with 14 bases sitting between them. Using its own MiXCR run on the RT-PCR reads, TCRdb lists one record per CDR3 protein. The sample consists of fewer than 600,000 distinct CDR3 sequences, around 7.9% of them appearing once. The receptor comes from a man aged 45 to 70 who received an inactivated influenza vaccine. The starting material was PBMCs from blood, obtained roughly 24 months after vaccination. The chain is built from TRBV2 and TRBJ1-1; perhaps TRBD1 as D (6 bases). In nucleotides, the CDR3 is TGTGCCAGCAGTCCTGGGCCCAGGGGCACTGAAGCTTTCTTT. It specifies CASSPGPRGTEAFF.